One sample yielded the 22 T cell receptor beta chains listed below, sequenced in a study of response to subunit inactivated influenza vaccine. TCRdb itself ran the RT-PCR reads through MiXCR, one entry per CDR3 protein. The sample lists 530,000 or so distinct CDR3 sequences; over 9.5% were seen once. This specimen consisted of PBMCs from blood, obtained on the day of vaccination. These receptors were collected from a man between 45 and 60 years old who received an inactivated influenza vaccine.

The CDR3 region has the DNA TGTGCCAGCAGACGGACAGGGGCAAATGAAAAACTGTTTTTT. This gives the protein CASRRTGANEKLFF. The J gene is TRBJ1-4, the V gene TRBV12-3 or TRBV12-4, with TRBD1 identical over 9 bases. V gave up 6 bases and J gave up 5 bases; unmatched junction bases: 4. The CDR3 extends over 14 amino acids.

Points on this clonotype: Sequence at one end of the junction differs from germline and may be a read error. The chain couples TRBV29-1 to TRBJ1-1; D might be TRBD1 (6 bases). The CDR3 sequence is 13 residues long. Germline V lookup: CDR1 SQVTM, CDR2 ANQGSEA. CDR3 residues: CSLETGVNTEAFF. The CDR3 coding sequence is TGCAGCCTTGAGACAGGAGTAAACACTGAAGCTTTCTTT.

This clonotype was found a few times. The chain is built from TRBV20-1 and TRBJ2-2; D not resolved. Between the trimmed V and J ends, which lost 5 bases and 6 bases, there was a span of 19 bases. This CDR3 has 15 amino acids. CDR1 and CDR2 from the germline V gene are DFQATT and SNEGSKA (reference sequence). The CDR3 protein is CSARRSWVGSGELFF. CDR3 DNA sequence: TGCAGTGCTCGAAGATCGTGGGTCGGCTCCGGGGAGCTGTTTTTT.

The chain has TRBV6-5 and TRBJ1-2; tentative D call: TRBD1 (5 bases). The germline CDR1 and CDR2 sequences are MNHEY and SVGAGI. The CDR3 contains 15 residues. Deletions cut 4 bases from V and 2 bases from J, with 14 bases between. CDR3 in amino acids: CASSSRPGGNYGYTF. DNA of the CDR3: TGTGCCAGCAGTTCCCGGCCCGGGGGGAACTATGGCTACACCTTC.

This clonotype was detected a few times. This chain connects TRBV5-1 to TRBJ2-7, with D perhaps being TRBD1 or TRBD2 (5 bases each). V dropped 4 bases and J dropped 2 bases, with 19 bases sitting between them. The CDR3 consists of 16 residues. Germline CDR1 reads SGHRS; CDR2 reads YFSETQ. The CDR3 DNA reads TGCGCCAGCAGCACACGAACCGGGACGGTGCCCTACGAGCAGTACTTC. This codes for CASSTRTGTVPYEQYF.

This clonotype was seen at least ten times. V and J are TRBV29-1 and TRBJ2-7, with D hard to call. The CDR3 is 14 residues long. V was trimmed by 3 bases and J by 6 bases, leaving 18 bases between them. Germline lookup yields CDR1 SQVTM and CDR2 ANQGSEA. DNA of the CDR3: TGCAGCGTTGAGGCGACCCGGACCAGCTCCGAGCAGTACTTC. Amino acids: CSVEATRTSSEQYF.

This clonotype has at least ten counts. The genes are TRBV6-2 or TRBV6-3 and TRBJ1-5; no reliable D call. V lost 0 bases and J lost 6, with 3 bases in between. This CDR3 region has 12 residues. Germline assignment: CDR1 MNHEY and CDR2 SVGEGT. CDR3 nucleotide sequence: TGTGCCAGCAGTTACTCAGGTCAGCCCCAGCATTTT. Residues: CASSYSGQPQHF.

The table lists this clonotype with a few counts. The rearrangement joins TRBV6-1 to TRBJ2-7; 8 bases line up with TRBD1. The trim removed 9 bases at V and 6 bases at J, leaving 10 bases unmatched. CDR1 is MNHNS, CDR2 SASEGT, per germline. The CDR3 is 13 residues long. The CDR3 coding sequence is TGTGCCAGTCGGGGCAGGGGGCTCGGCGAGCAGTACTTC. Translation gives CASRGRGLGEQYF.

In its sample, this clonotype was seen many times. The chain couples TRBV27 to TRBJ1-2; D is unclear. Between the trimmed V and J ends, which lost 6 bases and 5 bases, there was a span of 13 bases. The CDR3 has 13 amino acids. Germline CDR1 MNHEY, CDR2 SMNVEV (reference sequence). CDR3 in amino acids: CASRPPGFYGYTF. DNA of the CDR3: TGTGCCAGCAGGCCACCGGGATTTTATGGCTACACCTTC.

V gene TRBV12-3 or TRBV12-4 combines with J gene TRBJ1-3; D gene uncertain. V was trimmed by 7 bases and J by 9 bases, leaving 10 bases between them. The CDR3 runs 11 residues. CDR3 bases: TGTGCCAGCACCGCAGGCGGCACCATATATTTT. The encoded protein is CASTAGGTIYF.

This clonotype was recorded many times. The chain recombines TRBV6-2 or TRBV6-3 with TRBJ2-1; the D call may be TRBD1 or TRBD2 (6 bases each). The CDR3 contains 17 residues. The germline V gene encodes CDR1 MNHEY and CDR2 SVGEGT. V was cut by 8 bases and J by 8 bases, with 28 bases left in between. Here the CDR3 reads CASSPFGGRLINHEQFF. Here the CDR3 DNA reads TGTGCCAGCTCCCCCTTTGGGGGGCGTTTAATCAATCATGAGCAGTTCTTC.

This clonotype came up a few times. The J gene is TRBJ2-1, the V gene TRBV7-9; 9 nucleotides align to TRBD2. Germline V gives CDR1 SEHNR, CDR2 FQNEAQ (reference sequence). V lost 7 bases, J lost 7 bases, and 8 bases stayed unmatched. The CDR3 is 14 amino acids. The CDR3 coding sequence is TGTGCCAGCACGAGTAGCGGGAGTGGGAATGAGCAGTTCTTC. Amino acids: CASTSSGSGNEQFF.

The chain uses TRBV18 and TRBJ1-2; weak D call: TRBD1 (5 bases). The CDR3 is 17 residues long. Germline V gene data show CDR1 as KGHSH and CDR2 as LQKENI. The V end was cut by 10 bases, the J end by 3 bases, with 27 bases between. The CDR3 nucleotides are TGTGCCAACGACCTGATGTGGCAGGGAAAAGGGGACTATGGCTACACCTTC. This translates into CANDLMWQGKGDYGYTF.

V is TRBV7-2 and J is TRBJ2-1, with 7 bases lining up with TRBD2. The trim removed 0 bases at V and 0 bases at J, leaving 11 bases unmatched. Germline V gene data show CDR1 as SGHTA and CDR2 as FQGNSA. The CDR3 runs to 19 residues. CDR3 loop: CASSLAGGGRAGSYNEQFF. In nucleotides, the CDR3 is TGTGCCAGCAGCTTAGCTGGCGGGGGACGAGCAGGCTCCTACAATGAGCAGTTCTTC.

This clonotype has a handful of counts. The chain joins TRBV6-1 to TRBJ2-5; tentative D call: TRBD1 (7 bases). Trimming pared 5 bases from V and 7 bases from J, leaving 17 bases between. This CDR3 has 14 amino acids. Germline CDR1 MNHNS, CDR2 SASEGT. CDR3 nucleotide sequence: TGTGCCAGCAGTAGATTCGGACAGGAGGGGACCCAGTACTTC. Translating it yields CASSRFGQEGTQYF.

The chain carries TRBV7-6 and TRBJ2-7; weak D call: TRBD2 (6 bases). The CDR3 totals 16 residues. Trimming took 3 bases from V and 2 from J, leaving 17 bases between them. Germline loops: CDR1 SGHVS, CDR2 FNYEAQ. The CDR3: CASSFGEAGSPYEQYF. In DNA, the CDR3 is TGTGCCAGCAGCTTTGGGGAGGCCGGGAGCCCCTACGAGCAGTACTTC. Combining the CDR3 with reference TRBV7-6 and TRBJ2-7 gives the whole variable domain GAGVSQSPRYKVTKRGQDVALRCDPISGHVSLYWYRQALGQGPEFLTYFNYEAQQDKSGLPNDRFSAERPEGSISTLTIQRTEQRDSAMYRCASSFGEAGSPYEQYFGPGTRLTVT.

This clonotype was observed a handful of times. This chain connects TRBV6-5 to TRBJ2-7, with D hard to call. V was clipped by 4 bases and J by 2 bases, with 18 bases between them. From germline, CDR1 is MNHEY and CDR2 SVGAGI. The CDR3 has 16 residues. DNA of the CDR3: TGTGCCAGCAGTTCGAGCCGGACCCGACCCACCTACGAGCAGTACTTC. Translation gives CASSSSRTRPTYEQYF.

This clonotype was recorded a few times. The chain is built from TRBV7-9 and TRBJ2-7, with 7 bases matching TRBD1. The germline gives CDR1 SEHNR, CDR2 FQNEAQ (reference sequence). The CDR3 consists of 15 residues. After removal of 4 bases from V and 2 bases from J, the junction contained 8 bases not matched to a gene. CDR3 residues: CASSSKTGPAYEQYF. In DNA, the CDR3 is TGTGCCAGCAGCTCAAAGACAGGGCCAGCCTACGAGCAGTACTTC.

This clonotype showed up just a few times. This chain links TRBV15 with TRBJ2-1, with 7 positions matching TRBD2. The CDR3 loop spans 14 amino acids. The J segment lost 7 bases and the V segment lost 5 bases, leaving 8 bases of the junction unmatched. CDR1 is LNHNV, CDR2 YYDKDF, per germline (reference sequence). The CDR3: CATSDRLALNEQFF. The CDR3 DNA reads as TGTGCCACCAGCGACCGACTAGCACTAAATGAGCAGTTCTTC.

This clonotype was detected only a few times. The chain combines TRBV2 with TRBJ2-7; tentative D call: TRBD1 (6 bases). This CDR3 comprises 12 residues. Germline V CDR1 and CDR2: SNHLY, FYNNEI. V was cut by 4 bases and J by 9 bases, with 13 bases left in between. The CDR3 coding sequence is TGTGCCAGCAGTGCGGGACAAGTCGGGCAGTACTTC. Its protein is CASSAGQVGQYF.

This clonotype was seen repeatedly, ten times or more. The chain couples TRBV10-2 to TRBJ1-1; D ambiguous. CDR1 and CDR2 from the germline V gene are WSHSY and SAAADI. The CDR3 contains 13 residues. V was trimmed by 9 bases and J by 4 bases, leaving 15 bases between them. This chain's CDR3 is CASLSWRGTEAFF. DNA of the CDR3: TGCGCCAGTTTGTCCTGGCGGGGCACTGAAGCTTTCTTT.

This clonotype appeared many times. The chain is built from TRBV12-3 or TRBV12-4 and TRBJ1-2; D gene unclear. The germline V and J ends were trimmed by 5 bases and 6 bases, with 10 bases remaining between them. The CDR3 totals 12 residues. CDR3 loop: CASSPRDDGYTF. The CDR3 DNA reads TGTGCCAGCAGTCCCCGTGACGATGGCTACACCTTC.